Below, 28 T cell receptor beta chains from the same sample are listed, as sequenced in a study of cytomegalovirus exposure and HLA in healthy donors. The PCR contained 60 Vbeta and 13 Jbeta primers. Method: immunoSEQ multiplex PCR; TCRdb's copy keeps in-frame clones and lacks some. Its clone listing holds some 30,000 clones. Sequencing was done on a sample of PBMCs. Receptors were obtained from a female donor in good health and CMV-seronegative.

The CDR3 DNA follows: TGTGCCAGCAGCCCGGGACAGAACAATCAGCCCCAGCATTTT. This codes for CASSPGQNNQPQHF. The chain joins TRBV7-8 to TRBJ1-5; 7 bases match TRBD1. Germline V CDR1 and CDR2: SGHVS, FQNEAQ. The CDR3 has 14 amino acids. V was pared by 5 bases and J by 3 bases, with 4 bases of the junction left unmatched.

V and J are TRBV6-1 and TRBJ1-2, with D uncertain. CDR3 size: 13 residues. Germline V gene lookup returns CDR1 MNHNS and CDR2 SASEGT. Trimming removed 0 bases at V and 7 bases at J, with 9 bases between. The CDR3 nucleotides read TGTGCCAGCAGTGAAGCCCGGGATTCTGGCTACACCTTC. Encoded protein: CASSEARDSGYTF.

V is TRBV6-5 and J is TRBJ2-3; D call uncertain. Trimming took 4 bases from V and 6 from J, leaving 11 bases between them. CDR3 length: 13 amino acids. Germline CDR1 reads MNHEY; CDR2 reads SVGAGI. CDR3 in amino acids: CASSLRIGDTQYF. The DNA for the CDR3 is TGTGCCAGCAGTTTGCGAATCGGGGATACGCAGTATTTT.

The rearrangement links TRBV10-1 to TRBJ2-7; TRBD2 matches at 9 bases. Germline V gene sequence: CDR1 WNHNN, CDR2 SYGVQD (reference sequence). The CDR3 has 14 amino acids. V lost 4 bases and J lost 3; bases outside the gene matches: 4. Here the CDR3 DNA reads TGCGCCAGCAGTGCCAGCGGGGGGTTCTACGAGCAGTACTTC. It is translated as CASSASGGFYEQYF.

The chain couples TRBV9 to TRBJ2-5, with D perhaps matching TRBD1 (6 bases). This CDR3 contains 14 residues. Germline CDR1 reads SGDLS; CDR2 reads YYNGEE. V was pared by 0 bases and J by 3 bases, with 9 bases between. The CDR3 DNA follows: TGTGCCAGCAGCGTAGTACAGGGAGAAGAGACCCAGTACTTC. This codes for CASSVVQGEETQYF.

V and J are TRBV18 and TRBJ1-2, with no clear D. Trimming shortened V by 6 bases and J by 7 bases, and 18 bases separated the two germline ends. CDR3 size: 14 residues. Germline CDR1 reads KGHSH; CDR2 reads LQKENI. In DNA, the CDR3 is TGTGCCAGCTCCCCCCCAGAGGGCTCCGCTGGCTACACCTTC. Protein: CASSPPEGSAGYTF.

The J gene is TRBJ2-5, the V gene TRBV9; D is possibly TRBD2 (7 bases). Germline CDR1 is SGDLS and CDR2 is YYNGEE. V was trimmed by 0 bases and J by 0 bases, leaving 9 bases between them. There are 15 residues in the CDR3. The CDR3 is CASSVEGGYQETQYF. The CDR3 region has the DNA TGTGCCAGCAGCGTAGAGGGGGGGTACCAAGAGACCCAGTACTTC. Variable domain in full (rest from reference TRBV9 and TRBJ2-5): DSGVTQTPKHLITATGQRVTLRCSPRSGDLSVYWYQQSLDQGLQFLIQYYNGEERAKGNILERFSAQQFPDLHSELNLSSLELGDSALYFCASSVEGGYQETQYFGPGTRLLVL.

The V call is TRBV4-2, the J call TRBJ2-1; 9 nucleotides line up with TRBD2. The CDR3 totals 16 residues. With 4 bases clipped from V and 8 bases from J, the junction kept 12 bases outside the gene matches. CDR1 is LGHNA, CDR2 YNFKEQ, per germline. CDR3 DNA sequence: TGTGCCAGCAGCCTTATACCGGGACTAGCTCCCTATGAGCAGTTCTTC. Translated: CASSLIPGLAPYEQFF.

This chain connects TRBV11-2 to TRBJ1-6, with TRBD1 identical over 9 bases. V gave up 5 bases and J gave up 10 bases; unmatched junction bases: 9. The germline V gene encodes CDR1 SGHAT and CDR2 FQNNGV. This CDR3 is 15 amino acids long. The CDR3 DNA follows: TGTGCCAGCAGCCCTCCACACAGGGGGCTATCACCCCTCCACTTT. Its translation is CASSPPHRGLSPLHF.

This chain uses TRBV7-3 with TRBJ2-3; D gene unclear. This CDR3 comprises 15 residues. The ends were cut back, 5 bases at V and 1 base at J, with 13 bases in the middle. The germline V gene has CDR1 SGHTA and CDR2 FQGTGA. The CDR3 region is CASSPLRGGTDTQYF. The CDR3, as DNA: TGTGCCAGCAGCCCGCTCAGAGGAGGCACAGATACGCAGTATTTT.

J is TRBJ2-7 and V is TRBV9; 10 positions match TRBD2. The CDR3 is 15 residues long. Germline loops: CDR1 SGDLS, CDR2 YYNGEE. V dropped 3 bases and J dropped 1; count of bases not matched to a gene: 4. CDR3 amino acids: CASSAQAGGSYEQYF. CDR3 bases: TGTGCCAGCAGCGCACAAGCGGGGGGGTCCTACGAGCAGTACTTC.

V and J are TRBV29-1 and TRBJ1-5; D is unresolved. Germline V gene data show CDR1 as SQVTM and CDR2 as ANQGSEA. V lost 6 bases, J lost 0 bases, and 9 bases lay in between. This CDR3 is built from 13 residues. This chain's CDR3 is CSVQVLSNQPQHF. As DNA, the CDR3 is TGCAGCGTCCAGGTCCTTAGCAATCAGCCCCAGCATTTT.

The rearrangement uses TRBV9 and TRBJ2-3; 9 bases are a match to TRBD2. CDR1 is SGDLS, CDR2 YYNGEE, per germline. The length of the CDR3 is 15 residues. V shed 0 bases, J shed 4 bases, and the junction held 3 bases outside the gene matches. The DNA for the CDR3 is TGTGCCAGCAGCGTAGGGACTAGCGTTGCAGATACGCAGTATTTT. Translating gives CASSVGTSVADTQYF.

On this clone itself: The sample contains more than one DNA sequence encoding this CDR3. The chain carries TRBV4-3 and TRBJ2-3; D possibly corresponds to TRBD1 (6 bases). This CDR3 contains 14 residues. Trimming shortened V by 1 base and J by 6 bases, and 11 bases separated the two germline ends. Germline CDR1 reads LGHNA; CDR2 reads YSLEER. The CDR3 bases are TGCGCCAGCAGCCAAGCACAGGGAACGGATACGCAGTATTTT. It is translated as CASSQAQGTDTQYF.

The CDR3 loop is CASSLAGVSSDTQYF. The DNA for the CDR3 is TGCGCCAGCAGCTTGGCAGGGGTGTCTTCAGATACGCAGTATTTT. V gene TRBV5-1 combines with J gene TRBJ2-3; a possible D gene is TRBD1 (6 bases). This CDR3 spans 15 amino acids. Germline assignment: CDR1 SGHRS and CDR2 YFSETQ. V lost 0 bases and J lost 4, with 12 bases in between.

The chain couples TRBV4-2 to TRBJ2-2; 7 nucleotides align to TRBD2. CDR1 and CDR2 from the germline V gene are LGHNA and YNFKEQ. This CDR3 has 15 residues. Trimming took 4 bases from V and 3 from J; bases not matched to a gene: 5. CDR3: CASSPWGGDTGELFF. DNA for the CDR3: TGTGCCAGCAGCCCTTGGGGGGGAGACACCGGGGAGCTGTTTTTT.

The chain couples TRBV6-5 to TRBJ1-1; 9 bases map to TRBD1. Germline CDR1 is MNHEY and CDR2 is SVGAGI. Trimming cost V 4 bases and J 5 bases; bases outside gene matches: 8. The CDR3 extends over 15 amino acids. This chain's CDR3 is CASSSTGTGSTEAFF. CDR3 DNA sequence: TGTGCCAGCAGTTCCACCGGGACAGGGTCGACTGAAGCTTTCTTT.

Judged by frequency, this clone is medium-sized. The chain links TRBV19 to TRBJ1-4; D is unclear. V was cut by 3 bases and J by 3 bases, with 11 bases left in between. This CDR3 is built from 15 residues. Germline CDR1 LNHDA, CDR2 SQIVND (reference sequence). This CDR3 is CASSILSVPNEKLFF. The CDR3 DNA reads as TGTGCCAGTAGTATTTTGTCGGTGCCTAATGAAAAACTGTTTTTT. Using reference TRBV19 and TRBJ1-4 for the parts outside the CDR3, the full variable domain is DGGITQSPKYLFRKEGQNVTLSCEQNLNHDAMYWYRQDPGQGLRLIYYSQIVNDFQKGDIAEGYSVSREKKESFPLTVTSAQKNPTAFYLCASSILSVPNEKLFFGSGTQLSVL.

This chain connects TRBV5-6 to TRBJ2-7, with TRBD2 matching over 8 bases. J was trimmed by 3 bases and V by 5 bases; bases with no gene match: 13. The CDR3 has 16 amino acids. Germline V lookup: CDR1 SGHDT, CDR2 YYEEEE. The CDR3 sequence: CASRQGTGGGHYEQYF. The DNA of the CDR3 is TGTGCCAGCAGACAAGGGACGGGCGGGGGGCACTACGAGCAGTACTTC. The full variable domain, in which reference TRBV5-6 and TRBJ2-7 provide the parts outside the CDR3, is DAGVTQSPTHLIKTRGQQVTLRCSPKSGHDTVSWYQQALGQGPQFIFQYYEEEERQRGNFPDRFSGHQFPNYSSELNVNALLLGDSALYLCASRQGTGGGHYEQYFGPGTRLTVT.

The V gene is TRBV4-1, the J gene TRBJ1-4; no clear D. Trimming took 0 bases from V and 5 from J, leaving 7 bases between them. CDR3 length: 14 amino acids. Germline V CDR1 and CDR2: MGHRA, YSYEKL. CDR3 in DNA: TGCGCCAGCAGCCAAGAAGGACTAAATGAAAAACTGTTTTTT. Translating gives CASSQEGLNEKLFF.

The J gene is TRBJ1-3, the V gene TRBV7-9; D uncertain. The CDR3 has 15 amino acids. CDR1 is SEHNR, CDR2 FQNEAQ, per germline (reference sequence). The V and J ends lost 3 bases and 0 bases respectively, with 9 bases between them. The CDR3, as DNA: TGTGCCAGCAGCTTCTCCTTGAGCTCTGGAAACACCATATATTTT. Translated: CASSFSLSSGNTIYF.

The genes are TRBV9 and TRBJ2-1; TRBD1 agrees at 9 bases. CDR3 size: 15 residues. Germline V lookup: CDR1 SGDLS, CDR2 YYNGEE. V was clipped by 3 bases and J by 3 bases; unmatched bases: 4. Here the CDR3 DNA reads TGTGCCAGCAGCGCCGACAGGGGGATCTACAATGAGCAGTTCTTC. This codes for CASSADRGIYNEQFF.

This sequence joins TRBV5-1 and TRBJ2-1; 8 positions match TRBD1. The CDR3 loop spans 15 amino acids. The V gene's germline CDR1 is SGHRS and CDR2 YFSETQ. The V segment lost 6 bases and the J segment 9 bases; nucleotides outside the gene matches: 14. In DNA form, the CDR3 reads TGCGCCAGCACAGGTTGGACAGGGTCCGACGGTGAGCAGTTCTTC. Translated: CASTGWTGSDGEQFF.

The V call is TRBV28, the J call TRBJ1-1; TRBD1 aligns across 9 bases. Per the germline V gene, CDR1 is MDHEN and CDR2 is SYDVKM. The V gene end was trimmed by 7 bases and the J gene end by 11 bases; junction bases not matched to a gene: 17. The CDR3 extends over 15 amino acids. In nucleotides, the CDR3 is TGTGCCAGCACCTTGGGGGGACAGGGTCTTCTCAGGGCTTTCTTT. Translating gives CASTLGGQGLLRAFF.

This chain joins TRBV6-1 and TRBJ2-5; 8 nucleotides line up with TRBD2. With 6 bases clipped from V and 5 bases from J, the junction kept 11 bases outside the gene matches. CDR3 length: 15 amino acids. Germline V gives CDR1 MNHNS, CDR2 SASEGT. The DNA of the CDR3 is TGTGCCAGCAGGGGGGACGGACTAGCCATGGAGACCCAGTACTTC. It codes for CASRGDGLAMETQYF.

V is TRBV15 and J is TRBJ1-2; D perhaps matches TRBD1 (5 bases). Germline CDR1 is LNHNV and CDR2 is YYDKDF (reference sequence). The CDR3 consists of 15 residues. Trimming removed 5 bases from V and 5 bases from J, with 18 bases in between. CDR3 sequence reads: CATSLPGGTVYGYTF. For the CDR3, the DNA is TGTGCCACCAGCCTTCCCGGCGGGACGGTTTATGGCTACACCTTC.

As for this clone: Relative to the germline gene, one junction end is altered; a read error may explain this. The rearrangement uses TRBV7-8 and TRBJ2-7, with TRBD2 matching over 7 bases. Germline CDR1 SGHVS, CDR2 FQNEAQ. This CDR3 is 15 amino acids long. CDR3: CASSLETASGYEQHF. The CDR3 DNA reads TGTGCCAGCAGCTTAGAGACGGCTAGCGGCTACGAGCAGCACTTC. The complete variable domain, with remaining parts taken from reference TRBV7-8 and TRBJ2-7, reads GAGVSQSPRYKVAKRGQDVALRCDPISGHVSLFWYQQALGQGPEFLTYFQNEAQLDKSGLPSDRFFAERPEGSVSTLKIQRTQQEDSAVYLCASSLETASGYEQHFGPGTRLTVT.

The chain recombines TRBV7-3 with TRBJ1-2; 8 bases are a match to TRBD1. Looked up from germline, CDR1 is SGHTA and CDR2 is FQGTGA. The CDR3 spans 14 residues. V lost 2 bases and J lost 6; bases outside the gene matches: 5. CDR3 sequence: CASSLSGGSHGYTF. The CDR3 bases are TGTGCCAGCAGCTTATCAGGGGGCAGCCATGGCTACACCTTC.